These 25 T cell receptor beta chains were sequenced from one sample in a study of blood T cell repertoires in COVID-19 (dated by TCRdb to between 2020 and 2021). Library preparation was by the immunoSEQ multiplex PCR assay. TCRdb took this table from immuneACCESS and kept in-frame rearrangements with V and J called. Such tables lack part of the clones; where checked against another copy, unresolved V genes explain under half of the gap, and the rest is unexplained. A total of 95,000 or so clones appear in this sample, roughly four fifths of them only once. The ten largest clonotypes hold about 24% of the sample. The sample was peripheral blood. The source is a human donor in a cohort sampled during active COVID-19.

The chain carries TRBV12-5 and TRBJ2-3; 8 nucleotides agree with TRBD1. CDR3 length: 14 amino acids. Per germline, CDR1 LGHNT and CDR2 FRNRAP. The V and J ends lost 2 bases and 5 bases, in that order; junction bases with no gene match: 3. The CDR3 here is CASGLQGAGDTQYF. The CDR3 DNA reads TGTGCTAGTGGTTTGCAGGGGGCCGGAGATACGCAGTATTTT.

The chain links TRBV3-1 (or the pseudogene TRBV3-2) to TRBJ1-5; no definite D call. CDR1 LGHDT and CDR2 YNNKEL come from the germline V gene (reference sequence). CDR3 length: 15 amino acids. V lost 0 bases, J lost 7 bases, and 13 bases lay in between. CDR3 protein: CASSQDRTHTQPQHF. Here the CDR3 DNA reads TGTGCCAGCAGCCAAGACAGAACACATACGCAGCCCCAGCATTTT.

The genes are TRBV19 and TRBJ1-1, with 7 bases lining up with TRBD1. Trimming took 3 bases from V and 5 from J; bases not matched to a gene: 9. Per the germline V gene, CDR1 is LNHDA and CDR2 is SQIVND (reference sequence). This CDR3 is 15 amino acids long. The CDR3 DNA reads TGTGCCAGTAGTATTCCAGGGGGAAGTAAGACTGAAGCTTTCTTT. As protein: CASSIPGGSKTEAFF. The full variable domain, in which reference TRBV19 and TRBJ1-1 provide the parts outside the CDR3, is DGGITQSPKYLFRKEGQNVTLSCEQNLNHDAMYWYRQDPGQGLRLIYYSQIVNDFQKGDIAEGYSVSREKKESFPLTVTSAQKNPTAFYLCASSIPGGSKTEAFFGQGTRLTVV.

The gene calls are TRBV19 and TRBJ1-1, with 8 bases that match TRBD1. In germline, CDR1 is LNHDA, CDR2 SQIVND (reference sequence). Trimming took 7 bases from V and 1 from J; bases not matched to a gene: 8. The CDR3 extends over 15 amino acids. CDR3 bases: TGTGCCAGTACCATACCCGGGACAGGGAACACTGAAGCTTTCTTT. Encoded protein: CASTIPGTGNTEAFF.

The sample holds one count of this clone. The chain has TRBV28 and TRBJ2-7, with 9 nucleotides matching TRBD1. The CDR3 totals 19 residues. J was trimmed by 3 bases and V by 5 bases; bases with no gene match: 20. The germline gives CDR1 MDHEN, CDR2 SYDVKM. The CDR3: CASSPTSGTGFGGDYEQYF. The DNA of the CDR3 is TGTGCCAGCAGTCCAACCTCCGGGACAGGGTTTGGGGGGGACTACGAGCAGTACTTC.

CDR3 sequence: CASSLLAARADTQYF. The CDR3, as DNA: TGTGCCAGCAGCTTACTAGCCGCCAGAGCAGATACGCAGTATTTT. The chain carries TRBV7-9 and TRBJ2-3; D is possibly TRBD2 (5 bases). This CDR3 has 15 residues. Trimming removed 2 bases from V and 4 bases from J, with 13 bases in between. Germline CDR1 is SEHNR and CDR2 is FQNEAQ (reference sequence).

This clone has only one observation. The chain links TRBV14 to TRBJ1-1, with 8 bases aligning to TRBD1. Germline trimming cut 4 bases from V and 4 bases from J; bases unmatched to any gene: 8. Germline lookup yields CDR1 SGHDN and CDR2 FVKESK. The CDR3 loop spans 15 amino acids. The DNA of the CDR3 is TGTGCCAGCAGCCTACGACAGGGGTTTGGCACTGAAGCTTTCTTT. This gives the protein CASSLRQGFGTEAFF.

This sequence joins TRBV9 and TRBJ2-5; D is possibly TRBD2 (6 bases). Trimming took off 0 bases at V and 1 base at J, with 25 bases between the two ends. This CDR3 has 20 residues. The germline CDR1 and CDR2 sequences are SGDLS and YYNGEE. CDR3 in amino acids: CASSVATRPYSWRGQETQYF. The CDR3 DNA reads TGTGCCAGCAGCGTAGCTACTAGGCCGTACTCCTGGCGGGGCCAAGAGACCCAGTACTTC.

The CDR3 here is CASSYGGHLVSSPLHF. As DNA, the CDR3 is TGTGCCAGCAGTTACGGCGGACATTTGGTCTCTTCACCCCTCCACTTT. The chain has TRBV6-5 and TRBJ1-6, with D possibly TRBD1 on 5 matching bases. The CDR3 has 16 amino acids. Trimming took 2 bases from V and 9 from J, leaving 17 bases between them. Looked up from germline, CDR1 is MNHEY and CDR2 is SVGAGI.

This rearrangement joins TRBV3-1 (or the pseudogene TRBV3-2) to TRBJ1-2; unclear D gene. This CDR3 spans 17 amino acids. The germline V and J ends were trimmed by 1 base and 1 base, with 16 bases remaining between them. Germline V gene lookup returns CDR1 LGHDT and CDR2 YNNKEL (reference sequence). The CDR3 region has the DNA TGTGCCAGCAGCCAAGTGCCGACCCCCACGGGTAACTATGGCTACACCTTC. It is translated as CASSQVPTPTGNYGYTF.

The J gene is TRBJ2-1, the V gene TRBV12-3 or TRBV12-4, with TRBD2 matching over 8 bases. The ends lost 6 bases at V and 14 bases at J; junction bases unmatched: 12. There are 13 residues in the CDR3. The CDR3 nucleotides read TGTGCCAGCAGGTCAAGCGGGAGTGGTACCGAGTTCTTC. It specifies CASRSSGSGTEFF.

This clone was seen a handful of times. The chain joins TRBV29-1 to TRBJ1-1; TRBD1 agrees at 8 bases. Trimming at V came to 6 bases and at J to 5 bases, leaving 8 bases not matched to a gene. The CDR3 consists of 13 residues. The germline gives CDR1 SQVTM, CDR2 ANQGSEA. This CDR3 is CSVDKTGGTEAFF. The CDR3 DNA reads TGCAGCGTGGACAAAACAGGGGGGACTGAAGCTTTCTTT.

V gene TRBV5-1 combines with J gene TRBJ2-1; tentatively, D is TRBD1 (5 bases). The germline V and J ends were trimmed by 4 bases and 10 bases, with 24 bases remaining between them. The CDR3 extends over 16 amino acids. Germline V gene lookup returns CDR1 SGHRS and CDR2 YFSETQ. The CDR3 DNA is TGCGCCAGCAGCCTCACGTTTGATGTGGGGCGGCGGGAGCAGTTCTTC. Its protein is CASSLTFDVGRREQFF.

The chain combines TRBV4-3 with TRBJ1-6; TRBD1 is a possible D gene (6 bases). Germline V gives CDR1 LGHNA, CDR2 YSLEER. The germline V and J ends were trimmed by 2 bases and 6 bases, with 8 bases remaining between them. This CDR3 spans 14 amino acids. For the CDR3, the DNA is TGCGCCAGCAGCCAAAAACAGGGTAATTCACCCCTCCACTTT. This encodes CASSQKQGNSPLHF.

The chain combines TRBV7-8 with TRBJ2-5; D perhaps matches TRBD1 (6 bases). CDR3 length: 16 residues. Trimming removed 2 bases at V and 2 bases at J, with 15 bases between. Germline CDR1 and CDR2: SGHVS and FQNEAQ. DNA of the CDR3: TGTGCCAGCAGCTTATTAACAGGCAGGGGTCAAGAGACCCAGTACTTC. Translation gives CASSLLTGRGQETQYF.

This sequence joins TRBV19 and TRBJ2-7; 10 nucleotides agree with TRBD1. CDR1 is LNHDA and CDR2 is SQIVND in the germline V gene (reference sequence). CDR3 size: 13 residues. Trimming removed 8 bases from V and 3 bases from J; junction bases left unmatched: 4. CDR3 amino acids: CASFRDRGYEQYF. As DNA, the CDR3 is TGTGCCAGTTTTCGGGACAGGGGCTACGAGCAGTACTTC. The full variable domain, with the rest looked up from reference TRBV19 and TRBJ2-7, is DGGITQSPKYLFRKEGQNVTLSCEQNLNHDAMYWYRQDPGQGLRLIYYSQIVNDFQKGDIAEGYSVSREKKESFPLTVTSAQKNPTAFYLCASFRDRGYEQYFGPGTRLTVT.

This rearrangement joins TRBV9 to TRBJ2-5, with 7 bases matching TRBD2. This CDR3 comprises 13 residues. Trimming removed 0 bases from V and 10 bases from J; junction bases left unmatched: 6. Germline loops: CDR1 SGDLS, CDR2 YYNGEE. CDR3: CASSVGGGLDQYF. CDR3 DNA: TGTGCCAGCAGCGTAGGGGGGGGATTGGACCAGTACTTC.

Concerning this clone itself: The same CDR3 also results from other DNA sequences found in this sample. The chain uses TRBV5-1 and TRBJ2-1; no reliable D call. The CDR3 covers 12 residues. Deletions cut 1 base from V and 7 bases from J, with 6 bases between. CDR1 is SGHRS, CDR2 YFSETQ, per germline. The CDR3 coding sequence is TGCGCCAGCAGCTTGTACGGGAATGAGCAGTTCTTC. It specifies CASSLYGNEQFF.

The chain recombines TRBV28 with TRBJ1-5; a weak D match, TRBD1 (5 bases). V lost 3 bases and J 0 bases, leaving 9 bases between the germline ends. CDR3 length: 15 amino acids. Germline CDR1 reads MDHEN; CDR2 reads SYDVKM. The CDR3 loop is CASSFQGTSNQPQHF. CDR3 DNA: TGTGCCAGCAGTTTTCAGGGTACTAGCAATCAGCCCCAGCATTTT. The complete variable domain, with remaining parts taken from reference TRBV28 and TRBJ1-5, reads DVKVTQSSRYLVKRTGEKVFLECVQDMDHENMFWYRQDPGLGLRLIYFSYDVKMKEKGDIPEGYSVSREKKERFSLILESASTNQTSMYLCASSFQGTSNQPQHFGDGTRLSIL.

CDR3 residues: CASSSGQGAQETQYF. The CDR3 nucleotides are TGTGCCAGCTCATCGGGACAGGGTGCCCAAGAGACCCAGTACTTC. This chain connects TRBV18 to TRBJ2-5; 9 positions agree with TRBD1. V trimming: 5 bases; J trimming: 1 base; junction bases outside the gene matches: 5. Germline CDR1 and CDR2: KGHSH and LQKENI. This CDR3 contains 15 residues.

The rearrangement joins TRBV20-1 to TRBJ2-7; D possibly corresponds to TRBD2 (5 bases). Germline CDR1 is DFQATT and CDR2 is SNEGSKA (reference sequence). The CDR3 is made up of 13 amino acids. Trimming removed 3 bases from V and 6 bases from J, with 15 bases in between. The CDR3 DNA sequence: TGCAGTGCTAGTGGGAGTATAGGTACCGAGCAGTACTTC. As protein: CSASGSIGTEQYF.

DNA for the CDR3: TGTGCCAGCACTGTGGGCGATAGCAATCAGCCCCAGCATTTT. Amino acid sequence: CASTVGDSNQPQHF. The J gene is TRBJ1-5, the V gene TRBV2; D gene unclear. CDR1 is SNHLY and CDR2 is FYNNEI in the germline V gene. CDR3 length equals 14 residues. Trimming stripped 7 bases from V and 0 bases from J, with 10 bases between.

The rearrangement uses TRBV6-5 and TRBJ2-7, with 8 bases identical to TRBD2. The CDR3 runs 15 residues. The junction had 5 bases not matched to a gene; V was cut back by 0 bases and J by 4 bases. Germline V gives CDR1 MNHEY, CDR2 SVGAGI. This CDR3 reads CASSYSHAGGYEQYF. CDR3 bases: TGTGCCAGCAGTTACTCTCATGCGGGGGGATACGAGCAGTACTTC.

CDR3 in amino acids: CASSPLAGSYEQYF. The CDR3 DNA reads as TGTGCCAGCAGTCCCCTGGCGGGGTCCTACGAGCAGTACTTC. V usage is TRBV6-5 and J usage is TRBJ2-7; weak D call: TRBD2 (6 bases). The V end was cut by 5 bases, the J end by 1 base, with 12 bases between. Looked up from germline, CDR1 is MNHEY and CDR2 is SVGAGI. This CDR3 contains 14 residues.

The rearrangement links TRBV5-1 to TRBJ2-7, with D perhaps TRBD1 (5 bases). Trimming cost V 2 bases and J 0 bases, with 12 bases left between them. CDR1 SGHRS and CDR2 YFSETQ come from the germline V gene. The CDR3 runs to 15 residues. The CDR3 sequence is CASSLHGQFSYEQYF. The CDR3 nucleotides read TGCGCCAGCAGCTTACACGGACAATTCTCCTACGAGCAGTACTTC. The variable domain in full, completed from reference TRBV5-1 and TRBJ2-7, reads KAGVTQTPRYLIKTRGQQVTLSCSPISGHRSVSWYQQTPGQGLQFLFEYFSETQRNKGNFPGRFSGRQFSNSRSEMNVSTLELGDSALYLCASSLHGQFSYEQYFGPGTRLTVT.